One and the same sample provided the 4 T cell receptor beta chains below, sequenced in a study of preoperative IRX-2 immunotherapy in early breast cancer. Sequencing used immunoSEQ multiplex PCR; TCRdb keeps in-frame clones, though not all of them. Counted here are about 67,000 clones, 94% occurring once; the ten biggest clones make up around 1.5%. Treatment denoted: preoperative locoregional IRX-2 cytokine immunotherapy. Sample collection occurred from a patient treated with IRX-2 immunotherapy. Receptors were obtained from a human donor with breast cancer.

The chain uses TRBV6-5 and TRBJ2-7, with 8 bases matching TRBD1. With 6 bases clipped from V and 2 bases from J, the junction kept 9 bases outside the gene matches. This CDR3 spans 15 amino acids. Per germline, CDR1 MNHEY and CDR2 SVGAGI. Written as DNA, the CDR3 is TGTGCCAGCAGGTGGGGACAGGCCGGGACCTACGAGCAGTACTTC. It encodes CASRWGQAGTYEQYF.

The V gene is TRBV6-6, the J gene TRBJ1-2; D not certain. V gave up 7 bases and J gave up 3 bases, with 9 bases separating them. CDR1 is MNHNY, CDR2 SVGAGI, per germline (reference sequence). The CDR3 covers 12 residues. The CDR3 is CASIGSHYGYTF. In DNA form, the CDR3 reads TGTGCCAGCATTGGCTCACACTATGGCTACACCTTC.

V is TRBV5-1 and J is TRBJ2-5, with D possibly TRBD2 on 6 matching bases. CDR1 is SGHRS and CDR2 is YFSETQ in the germline V gene. The CDR3 contains 14 residues. V lost 0 bases and J 6 bases, leaving 12 bases between the germline ends. CDR3 sequence reads: CASSLEGRGQTQYF. In DNA, the CDR3 is TGCGCCAGCAGCTTGGAGGGGCGGGGACAGACCCAGTACTTC.

The chain links TRBV28 to TRBJ2-2, with TRBD1 as a possible D gene (6 bases). V dropped 6 bases and J dropped 7 bases, with 6 bases sitting between them. Per the germline V gene, CDR1 is MDHEN and CDR2 is SYDVKM. The CDR3 contains 11 residues. For the CDR3, the DNA is TGTGCCAGCAGAGGGGGCGGGGAGCTGTTTTTT. It codes for CASRGGGELFF. Supplemented by reference TRBV28 and TRBJ2-2, the full variable domain reads DVKVTQSSRYLVKRTGEKVFLECVQDMDHENMFWYRQDPGLGLRLIYFSYDVKMKEKGDIPEGYSVSREKKERFSLILESASTNQTSMYLCASRGGGELFFGEGSRLTVL.